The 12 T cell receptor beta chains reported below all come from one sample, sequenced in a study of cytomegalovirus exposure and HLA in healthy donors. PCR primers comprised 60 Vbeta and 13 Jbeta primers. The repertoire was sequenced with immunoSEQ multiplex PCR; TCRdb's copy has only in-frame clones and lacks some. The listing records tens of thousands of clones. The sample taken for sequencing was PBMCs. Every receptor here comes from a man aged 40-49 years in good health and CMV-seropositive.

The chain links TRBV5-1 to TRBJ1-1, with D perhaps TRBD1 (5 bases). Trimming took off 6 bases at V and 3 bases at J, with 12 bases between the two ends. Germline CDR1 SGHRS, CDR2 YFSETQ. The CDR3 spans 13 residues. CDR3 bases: TGCGCCAGCACCCCCCAAGGGGACACTGAAGCTTTCTTT. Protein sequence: CASTPQGDTEAFF.

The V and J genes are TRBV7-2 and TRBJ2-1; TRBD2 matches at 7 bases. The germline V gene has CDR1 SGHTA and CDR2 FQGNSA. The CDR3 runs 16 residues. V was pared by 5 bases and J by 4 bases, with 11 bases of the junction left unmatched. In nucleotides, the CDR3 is TGTGCCAGCAGCCCCAGCTCTAGCGGAGGGTACAATGAGCAGTTCTTC. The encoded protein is CASSPSSSGGYNEQFF.

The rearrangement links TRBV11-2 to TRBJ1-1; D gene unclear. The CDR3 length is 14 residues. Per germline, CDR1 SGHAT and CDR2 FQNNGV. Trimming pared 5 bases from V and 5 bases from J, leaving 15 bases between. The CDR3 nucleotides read TGTGCCAGCAGCCGAGAGGGCAGTTTGACTGAAGCTTTCTTT. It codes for CASSREGSLTEAFF.

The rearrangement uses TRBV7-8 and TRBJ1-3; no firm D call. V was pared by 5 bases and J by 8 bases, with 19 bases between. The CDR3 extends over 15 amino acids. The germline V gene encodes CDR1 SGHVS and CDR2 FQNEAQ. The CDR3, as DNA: TGTGCCAGCAGCGCGACACGGAACCTCAGAGACACCATATATTTT. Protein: CASSATRNLRDTIYF.

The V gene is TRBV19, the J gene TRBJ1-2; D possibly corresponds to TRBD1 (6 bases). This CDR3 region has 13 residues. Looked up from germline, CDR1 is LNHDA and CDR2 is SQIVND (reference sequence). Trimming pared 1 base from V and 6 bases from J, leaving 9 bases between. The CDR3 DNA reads TGTGCCAGTAGTATAGGACGGGACAATGGCTACACCTTC. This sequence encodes CASSIGRDNGYTF.

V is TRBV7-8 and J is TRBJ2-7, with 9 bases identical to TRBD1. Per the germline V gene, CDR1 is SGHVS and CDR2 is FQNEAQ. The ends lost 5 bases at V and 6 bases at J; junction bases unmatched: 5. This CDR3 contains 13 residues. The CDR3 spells CASSQGQGREQYF. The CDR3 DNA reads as TGTGCCAGCAGCCAGGGACAGGGTCGCGAGCAGTACTTC.

This chain's CDR3 is CASSYSNPGDTGELFF. CDR3 coding DNA: TGTGCCAGCAGTTACTCGAATCCCGGGGACACCGGGGAGCTGTTTTTT. The V call is TRBV6-5, the J call TRBJ2-2; TRBD2 might be the D (5 bases). Per the germline V gene, CDR1 is MNHEY and CDR2 is SVGAGI. V was clipped by 0 bases and J by 3 bases, with 11 bases between them. The CDR3 consists of 16 residues.

The CDR3 sequence is CASSQQGAHEQYF. CDR3 sequence (DNA): TGTGCCAGCAGCCAACAGGGGGCCCACGAGCAGTACTTC. The chain couples TRBV14 to TRBJ2-7; 8 bases fit TRBD1. Looked up from germline, CDR1 is SGHDN and CDR2 is FVKESK. The CDR3 spans 13 residues. The V and J ends lost 2 bases and 5 bases, in that order; junction bases with no gene match: 2.

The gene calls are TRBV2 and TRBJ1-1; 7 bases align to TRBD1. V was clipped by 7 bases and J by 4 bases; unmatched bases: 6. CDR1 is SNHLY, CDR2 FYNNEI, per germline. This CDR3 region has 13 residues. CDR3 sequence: CASKTGSGTEAFF. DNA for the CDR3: TGTGCCAGCAAGACAGGGTCGGGCACTGAAGCTTTCTTT.

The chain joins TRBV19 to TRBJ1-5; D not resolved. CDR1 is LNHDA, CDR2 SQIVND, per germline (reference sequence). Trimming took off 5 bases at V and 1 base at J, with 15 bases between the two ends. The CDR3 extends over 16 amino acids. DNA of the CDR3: TGTGCCAGTAGTCCGCCCCCCCGGAGGAGCAATCAGCCCCAGCATTTT. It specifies CASSPPPRRSNQPQHF.

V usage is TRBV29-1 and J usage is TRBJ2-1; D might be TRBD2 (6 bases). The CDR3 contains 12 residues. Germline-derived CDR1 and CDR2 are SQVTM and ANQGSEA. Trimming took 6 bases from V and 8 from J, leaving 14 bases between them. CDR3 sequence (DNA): TGCAGCGTGGACCGGGAGAGCTATGAGCAGTTCTTC. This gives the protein CSVDRESYEQFF.

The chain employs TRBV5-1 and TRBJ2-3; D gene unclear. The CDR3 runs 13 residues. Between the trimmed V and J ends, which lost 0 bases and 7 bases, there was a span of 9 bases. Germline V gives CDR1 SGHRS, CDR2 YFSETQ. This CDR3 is CASSLELVNTQYF. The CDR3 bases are TGCGCCAGCAGCTTGGAGCTTGTGAATACGCAGTATTTT.